A single sample gave rise to the 10 T cell receptor beta chains below, sequenced in a study of OX40 agonist ivuxolimab in advanced cancers. Libraries came from the immunoSEQ multiplex PCR assay. Here the immuneACCESS table is served through TCRdb, limited to in-frame sequences with V and J called. Missing clones are a known gap in these copies; in checked studies unresolved V genes cover under half, and the rest lacks a known reason. Across this sample there are roughly 140,000 clones, with roughly 94% seen only once. Of the sample, about 0.31% is held by the ten largest clones. Sequencing used CD4+ or CD8+ T cells sorted from blood, obtained in a trial of the OX40 agonist ivuxolimab. These receptors were collected from an adult with an advanced solid tumor such as melanoma, head and neck, liver or kidney cancer.

The rearrangement uses TRBV5-1 and TRBJ2-7; 12 positions agree with TRBD2. With 0 bases clipped from V and 0 bases from J, the junction kept 7 bases outside the gene matches. The CDR3 loop spans 18 amino acids. CDR1 SGHRS and CDR2 YFSETQ come from the germline V gene. The CDR3 DNA sequence: TGCGCCAGCAGCTTGGCGGCTAGCGGGGGGGATAGCTCCTACGAGCAGTACTTC. Translating it yields CASSLAASGGDSSYEQYF.

The chain couples TRBV19 to TRBJ1-5; no definite D call. Trimming cost V 5 bases and J 2 bases, with 16 bases left between them. Per germline, CDR1 LNHDA and CDR2 SQIVND (reference sequence). The CDR3 length is 16 residues. The CDR3 region has the DNA TGTGCCAGTAGTTGGACGGCCGCCTCGGGCAATCAGCCCCAGCATTTT. It yields the protein CASSWTAASGNQPQHF.

The rearrangement uses TRBV29-1 and TRBJ1-1; D might be TRBD1 (6 bases). This CDR3 is built from 14 residues. V was shortened by 3 bases and J by 0 bases, with 11 bases between the two germline ends. CDR1 and CDR2 (germline): SQVTM, ANQGSEA. This CDR3 reads CSVDTGHLNTEAFF. The CDR3 DNA is TGCAGCGTTGACACGGGACACCTGAACACTGAAGCTTTCTTT.

J is TRBJ2-7 and V is TRBV7-2, with D perhaps matching TRBD1 (5 bases). Between the trimmed V and J ends, which lost 5 bases and 2 bases, there was a span of 10 bases. Germline loops: CDR1 SGHTA, CDR2 FQGNSA. This CDR3 contains 13 residues. The CDR3 nucleotides are TGTGCCAGCAGCCCCGACAGACCCTACGAGCAGTACTTC. Protein sequence: CASSPDRPYEQYF.

This clone was recorded only once. The rearrangement uses TRBV9 and TRBJ2-7, with 11 positions matching TRBD2. Trimming at V came to 4 bases and at J to 2 bases, leaving 5 bases not matched to a gene. Germline V lookup: CDR1 SGDLS, CDR2 YYNGEE. This CDR3 comprises 15 residues. CDR3 nucleotide sequence: TGTGCCAGCAGCCCTTTGACTAGCGGGGCCTACGAGCAGTACTTC. Amino acid sequence: CASSPLTSGAYEQYF.

The rearrangement links TRBV11-2 to TRBJ2-7; 9 nucleotides agree with TRBD1. The J segment lost 5 bases and the V segment lost 5 bases, leaving 13 bases of the junction unmatched. CDR3 length equals 16 residues. CDR1 is SGHAT, CDR2 FQNNGV, per germline. The CDR3 DNA reads as TGTGCCAGCAGCCAGATCCGTAACAGGGGGCTCGACGAGCAGTACTTC. The encoded protein is CASSQIRNRGLDEQYF.

J is TRBJ2-5 and V is TRBV6-6; D is unresolved. V dropped 2 bases and J dropped 2 bases, with 9 bases sitting between them. The CDR3 has 14 residues. Germline V gene data show CDR1 as MNHNY and CDR2 as SVGAGI (reference sequence). CDR3 residues: CASSYSGVQETQYF. The CDR3 coding sequence is TGTGCCAGCAGTTACAGTGGGGTTCAAGAGACCCAGTACTTC.

The gene calls are TRBV7-9 and TRBJ1-1, with a weak D call TRBD1 (6 bases). Trimming took off 4 bases at V and 1 base at J, with 13 bases between the two ends. The CDR3 has 15 amino acids. Germline V gene lookup returns CDR1 SEHNR and CDR2 FQNEAQ (reference sequence). This CDR3 reads CASSSQGLRNTEAFF. CDR3 bases: TGTGCCAGCAGCTCACAGGGTCTGCGGAACACTGAAGCTTTCTTT.

The chain recombines TRBV19 with TRBJ1-5; weak D call: TRBD1 (5 bases). CDR3 length: 14 amino acids. Between the trimmed V and J ends, which lost 5 bases and 0 bases, there was a span of 8 bases. Germline V gene data show CDR1 as LNHDA and CDR2 as SQIVND (reference sequence). The CDR3 loop reads CASSWGYSNQPQHF. CDR3 coding DNA: TGTGCCAGTAGTTGGGGGTATAGCAATCAGCCCCAGCATTTT.

This chain uses TRBV7-8 with TRBJ2-3; D is unresolved. This CDR3 region has 16 residues. CDR1 and CDR2 from the germline V gene are SGHVS and FQNEAQ. Trimming cost V 1 base and J 0 bases, with 11 bases left between them. This CDR3 is CASSLVGGTSTDTQYF. The CDR3, as DNA: TGTGCCAGCAGCTTAGTCGGCGGTACTAGCACAGATACGCAGTATTTT.